Shown below are 25 T cell receptor beta chains from a single sample sequenced in a study of shared T cell receptors in the human thymus. TCRdb keeps only in-frame clones here, not all; method: immunoSEQ multiplex PCR. Found here are hundreds of thousands of clones, roughly 90% of them singletons; the top ten hold about 0.01%. The sample was also reused in another study, on human thymus T cells.

Sequenced material: thymocytes. Source of these receptors: a boy less than two years old with a congenital heart defect.

The J gene is TRBJ2-3, the V gene TRBV6-1; 11 bases are a match to TRBD2. Germline CDR1 and CDR2: MNHNS and SASEGT. CDR3 length: 17 amino acids. The V and J ends lost 3 bases and 1 base, in that order; junction bases with no gene match: 6. The CDR3 loop reads CASSDTSGSFGTDTQYF. The CDR3 region has the DNA TGTGCCAGCAGTGACACTAGCGGGAGTTTCGGCACAGATACGCAGTATTTT.

The gene calls are TRBV4-1 and TRBJ2-5; TRBD1 is a possible D gene (6 bases). This CDR3 contains 16 residues. Per germline, CDR1 MGHRA and CDR2 YSYEKL. V dropped 0 bases and J dropped 3 bases, with 14 bases sitting between them. The CDR3: CASSQESLGAEETQYF. CDR3 coding DNA: TGCGCCAGCAGCCAAGAGAGTCTGGGGGCCGAAGAGACCCAGTACTTC.

CDR3 sequence (DNA): TGTGCCAGCAGCGCACAGGGGCCCTACTATGGCTACACCTTC. Amino acids: CASSAQGPYYGYTF. The chain combines TRBV9 with TRBJ1-2; 7 nucleotides line up with TRBD1. With 3 bases clipped from V and 3 bases from J, the junction kept 5 bases outside the gene matches. Germline assignment: CDR1 SGDLS and CDR2 YYNGEE. The CDR3 runs 14 residues.

This clone came up once. This chain connects TRBV7-8 to TRBJ2-7, with D tentatively TRBD2 (7 bases). The CDR3 runs 16 residues. Germline CDR1 reads SGHVS; CDR2 reads FQNEAQ. V gave up 3 bases and J gave up 2 bases, with 17 bases separating them. CDR3 region: CASSFGGGSRPYEQYF. CDR3 in DNA: TGTGCCAGCAGCTTTGGGGGGGGCTCACGGCCCTACGAGCAGTACTTC.

This clone was counted a single time. The V and J genes are TRBV2 and TRBJ2-7, with a tentative D call TRBD1 (5 bases). The CDR3 runs 13 residues. V lost 6 bases, J lost 5 bases, and 14 bases lay in between. Germline CDR1 SNHLY, CDR2 FYNNEI. CDR3 sequence reads: CASSGQGFHEQYF. The CDR3 nucleotides are TGTGCCAGCAGCGGGCAGGGATTCCACGAGCAGTACTTC.

The V call is TRBV18, the J call TRBJ2-1, with 7 bases lining up with TRBD1. Per the germline V gene, CDR1 is KGHSH and CDR2 is LQKENI. V gave up 6 bases and J gave up 4 bases; unmatched junction bases: 15. This CDR3 region has 17 residues. CDR3 protein: CASSSKGVGQTYNEQFF. The CDR3 DNA sequence: TGTGCCAGCTCGAGCAAGGGCGTGGGACAGACGTACAATGAGCAGTTCTTC. Full variable domain (remainder filled in from reference TRBV18 and TRBJ2-1): NAGVMQNPRHLVRRRGQEARLRCSPMKGHSHVYWYRQLPEEGLKFMVYLQKENIIDESGMPKERFSAEFPKEGPSILRIQQVVRGDSAAYFCASSSKGVGQTYNEQFFGPGTRLTVL.

The chain links TRBV4-1 to TRBJ2-5; 11 bases map to TRBD2. Germline V gene sequence: CDR1 MGHRA, CDR2 YSYEKL. The junction had 12 bases not matched to a gene; V was cut back by 0 bases and J by 0 bases. CDR3 length equals 20 residues. CDR3 bases: TGCGCCAGCAGCCAAGATCTCCTGACTAGCGGGAACATGTACCAAGAGACCCAGTACTTC. This encodes CASSQDLLTSGNMYQETQYF.

V usage is TRBV6-5 and J usage is TRBJ2-5; tentative D call: TRBD1 (5 bases). Germline-derived CDR1 and CDR2 are MNHEY and SVGAGI. The germline V and J ends were trimmed by 1 base and 1 base, with 13 bases remaining between them. The length of the CDR3 is 16 residues. Here the CDR3 reads CASSYLVQGPQETQYF. CDR3 nucleotides: TGTGCCAGCAGTTACTTGGTGCAGGGCCCCCAAGAGACCCAGTACTTC.

The genes are TRBV5-4 and TRBJ1-1; D remains ambiguous. Looked up from germline, CDR1 is SGHNT and CDR2 is YYREEE (reference sequence). The CDR3 spans 14 residues. The V end lost 1 base, the J end lost 4 bases, and 11 bases lay between the germline ends. The CDR3: CASSLRGGGTEAFF. CDR3 nucleotides: TGTGCCAGCAGCTTGCGAGGAGGAGGCACTGAAGCTTTCTTT.

This clone was found once. The rearrangement joins TRBV6-5 to TRBJ2-3, with 10 bases that match TRBD1. V lost 2 bases and J lost 2; bases outside the gene matches: 1. CDR1 and CDR2 (germline): MNHEY, SVGAGI. The CDR3 consists of 15 residues. The CDR3, as DNA: TGTGCCAGCAGTTACGGGACAGGGGTCACAGATACGCAGTATTTT. This codes for CASSYGTGVTDTQYF.

V is TRBV19 and J is TRBJ2-3; 7 bases map to TRBD1. The CDR3 has 18 residues. Germline CDR1 reads LNHDA; CDR2 reads SQIVND (reference sequence). Losses at the gene ends were 3 bases for V and 0 bases for J; bases not matched to a gene: 12. This CDR3 reads CASSIRFLRGISTDTQYF. DNA for the CDR3: TGTGCCAGTAGTATCCGATTCCTCAGGGGGATTAGCACAGATACGCAGTATTTT.

V gene TRBV4-1 combines with J gene TRBJ2-7, with D maybe TRBD2 (5 bases). In germline, CDR1 is MGHRA, CDR2 YSYEKL. The germline V and J ends were trimmed by 1 base and 5 bases, with 18 bases remaining between them. This CDR3 spans 16 amino acids. CDR3 protein: CASSQGGERPSHEQYF. The CDR3 DNA follows: TGCGCCAGCAGCCAAGGTGGGGAGAGGCCTTCCCACGAGCAGTACTTC.

V and J are TRBV5-1 and TRBJ2-1; 9 nucleotides align to TRBD2. This CDR3 comprises 15 residues. CDR1 is SGHRS and CDR2 is YFSETQ in the germline V gene. Unmatched junction bases numbered 3, after V lost 0 bases and J lost 5 bases. DNA of the CDR3: TGCGCCAGCAGCTTGGGGGCTAGCGGGGACAATGAGCAGTTCTTC. This codes for CASSLGASGDNEQFF.

The CDR3 DNA is TGCGCCAGCAGCTTGGCCTGGGACAGTAACTCCTACGAGCAGTACTTC. Residues: CASSLAWDSNSYEQYF. The chain is built from TRBV5-1 and TRBJ2-7; 7 nucleotides line up with TRBD1. With 0 bases clipped from V and 0 bases from J, the junction kept 6 bases outside the gene matches. The CDR3 covers 16 residues. Germline CDR1 reads SGHRS; CDR2 reads YFSETQ.

V and J are TRBV21-1 and TRBJ2-3; the table's D call of TRBD1 was not tested on the DNA. TRBV21-1 is labeled a pseudogene. CDR3 size: 18 residues. DNA of the CDR3: TGTGCCAGCAGCACCCGACTCGAGTACGGGACAGGGACAGATACGCAGTATTTT. This translates into CASSTRLEYGTGTDTQYF.

This clone appeared a single time. The V and J genes are TRBV5-1 and TRBJ2-1, with 10 positions matching TRBD1. The germline V gene has CDR1 SGHRS and CDR2 YFSETQ. CDR3 size: 15 residues. The V segment lost 4 bases and the J segment 4 bases; nucleotides outside the gene matches: 5. As DNA, the CDR3 is TGCGCCAGCAGCAACGGGACAGGGGATTACAATGAGCAGTTCTTC. Its protein is CASSNGTGDYNEQFF.

Note on this clone: At one boundary the junction diverges from the germline segment, which might be a read error. V gene TRBV7-7 combines with J gene TRBJ2-5; 7 nucleotides agree with TRBD2. Germline-derived CDR1 and CDR2 are SSHAT and FNYEAQ (reference sequence). CDR3 size: 13 residues. This chain's CDR3 is CASRPFLGAGVDF. CDR3 coding DNA: TGTGCTAGCAGGCCCTTCTTGGGCGCGGGAGTCGACTTC.

The V gene is TRBV4-1, the J gene TRBJ1-1, with TRBD1 matching over 7 bases. Per germline, CDR1 MGHRA and CDR2 YSYEKL. The CDR3 is 16 amino acids. V lost 0 bases, J lost 2 bases, and 6 bases stayed unmatched. CDR3 bases: TGCGCCAGCAGCCAAGATGCGGCAGGGGGTAACACTGAAGCTTTCTTT. As protein: CASSQDAAGGNTEAFF.

This clone came up once. The chain links TRBV19 to TRBJ1-5; D remains ambiguous. Germline CDR1 and CDR2: LNHDA and SQIVND (reference sequence). Trimming stripped 0 bases from V and 5 bases from J, with 11 bases between. This CDR3 is 15 amino acids long. The CDR3 DNA is TGTGCCAGTAGTATAGAAAGGAGGTACGATCAGCCCCAGCATTTT. Its translation is CASSIERRYDQPQHF.

The V gene is TRBV5-1, the J gene TRBJ2-7; 9 bases map to TRBD2. Per the germline V gene, CDR1 is SGHRS and CDR2 is YFSETQ. V was clipped by 2 bases and J by 0 bases; unmatched bases: 3. CDR3 length: 15 residues. Written as DNA, the CDR3 is TGCGCCAGCAGCTTTAGCGGGAGTCTCTCCTACGAGCAGTACTTC. It encodes CASSFSGSLSYEQYF.

This clone was detected once. The CDR3 sequence is CASSGGPMTGGFNEQFF. The CDR3 DNA reads as TGTGCCAGCAGCGGGGGCCCCATGACAGGGGGCTTCAATGAGCAGTTCTTC. The gene calls are TRBV11-3 and TRBJ2-1, with 10 bases matching TRBD1. The CDR3 is 17 amino acids. The ends lost 5 bases at V and 6 bases at J; junction bases unmatched: 13. Germline CDR1 reads SGHNT; CDR2 reads YENEEA.

The count of this clone is one. V is TRBV10-2 and J is TRBJ2-1; D ambiguous. Germline CDR1 is WSHSY and CDR2 is SAAADI. V dropped 7 bases and J dropped 8 bases, with 6 bases sitting between them. This CDR3 comprises 10 residues. In DNA form, the CDR3 reads TGCGCCAGCACCTCCTATGAGCAGTTCTTC. Translation gives CASTSYEQFF.

V and J are TRBV27 and TRBJ2-1; TRBD2 matches at 7 bases. The CDR3 is 15 amino acids. The germline V gene encodes CDR1 MNHEY and CDR2 SMNVEV (reference sequence). Trimming cost V 7 bases and J 5 bases; bases outside gene matches: 11. In DNA form, the CDR3 reads TGTGCCAGCATACGGGCGGGAGTGAGCGACAATGAGCAGTTCTTC. Protein sequence: CASIRAGVSDNEQFF.

The chain has TRBV5-4 and TRBJ2-4; 10 bases line up with TRBD1. V dropped 4 bases and J dropped 7; count of bases not matched to a gene: 8. Germline CDR1 reads SGHNT; CDR2 reads YYREEE (reference sequence). The CDR3 is 15 residues long. The CDR3 region is CASSIRTGGQNIQYF. CDR3 nucleotide sequence: TGTGCCAGCAGCATCCGGACAGGGGGTCAGAACATTCAGTACTTC.

This clone appeared a few times. The gene calls are TRBV19 and TRBJ1-1; D might be TRBD1 (5 bases). This CDR3 comprises 14 residues. The V end lost 1 base, the J end lost 4 bases, and 10 bases lay between the germline ends. CDR1 LNHDA and CDR2 SQIVND come from the germline V gene (reference sequence). The CDR3 DNA sequence: TGTGCCAGTAGTATAGTTGGGGGGGGCACTGAAGCTTTCTTT. Translated, it gives CASSIVGGGTEAFF.